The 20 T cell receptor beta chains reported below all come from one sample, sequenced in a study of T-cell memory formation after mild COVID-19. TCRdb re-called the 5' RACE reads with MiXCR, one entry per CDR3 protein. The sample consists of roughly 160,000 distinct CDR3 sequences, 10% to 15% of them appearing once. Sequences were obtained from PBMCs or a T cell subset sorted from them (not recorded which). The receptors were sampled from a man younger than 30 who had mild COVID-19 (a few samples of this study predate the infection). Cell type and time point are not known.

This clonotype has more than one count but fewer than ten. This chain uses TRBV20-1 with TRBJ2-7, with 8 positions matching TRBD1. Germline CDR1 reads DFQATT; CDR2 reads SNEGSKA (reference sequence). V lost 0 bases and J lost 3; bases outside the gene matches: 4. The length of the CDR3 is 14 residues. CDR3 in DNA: TGCAGTGCTAGAGAGGGACAGGCGGTCTACGAGCAGTACGTC. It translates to CSAREGQAVYEQYV.

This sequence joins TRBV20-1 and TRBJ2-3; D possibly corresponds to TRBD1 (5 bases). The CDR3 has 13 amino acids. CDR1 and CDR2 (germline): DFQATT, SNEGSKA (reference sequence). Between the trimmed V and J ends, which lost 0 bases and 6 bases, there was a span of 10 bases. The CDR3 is CSARDQGSDTQYF. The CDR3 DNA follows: TGCAGTGCTAGAGATCAGGGCTCCGATACGCAGTATTTT.

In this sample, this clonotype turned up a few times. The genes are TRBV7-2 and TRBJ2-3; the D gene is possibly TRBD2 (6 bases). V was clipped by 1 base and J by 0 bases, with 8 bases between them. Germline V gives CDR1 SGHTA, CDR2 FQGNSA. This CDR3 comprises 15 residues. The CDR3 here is CASSLERVSTDTQYF. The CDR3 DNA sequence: TGTGCCAGCAGCTTAGAGCGGGTCAGCACAGATACGCAGTATTTT.

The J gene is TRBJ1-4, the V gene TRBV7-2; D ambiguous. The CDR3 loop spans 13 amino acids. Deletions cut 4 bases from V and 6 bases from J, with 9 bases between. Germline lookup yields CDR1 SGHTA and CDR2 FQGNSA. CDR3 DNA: TGTGCCAGCAGCTACACGCGGGATGAAAAACTGTTTTTT. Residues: CASSYTRDEKLFF.

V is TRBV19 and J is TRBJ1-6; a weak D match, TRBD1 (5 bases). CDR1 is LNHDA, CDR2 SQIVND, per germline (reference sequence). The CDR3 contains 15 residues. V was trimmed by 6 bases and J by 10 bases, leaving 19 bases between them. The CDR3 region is CASRTGVISDSPLHF. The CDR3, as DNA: TGTGCCAGTAGGACGGGGGTGATCTCGGACTCACCCCTCCACTTT.

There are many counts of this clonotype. This CDR3 reads CASSQGLSTDTQYF. The DNA of the CDR3 is TGTGCCAGCAGCCAAGGGCTTAGCACAGATACGCAGTATTTT. The rearrangement joins TRBV3-1 to TRBJ2-3; D is unresolved. Germline V gene sequence: CDR1 LGHDT, CDR2 YNNKEL (reference sequence). CDR3 length: 14 residues. Trimming removed 1 base from V and 0 bases from J, with 5 bases in between.

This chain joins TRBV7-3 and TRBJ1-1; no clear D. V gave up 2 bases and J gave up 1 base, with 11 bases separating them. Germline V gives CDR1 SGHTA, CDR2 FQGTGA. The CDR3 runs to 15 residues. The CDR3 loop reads CASSLGLVGNTEAFF. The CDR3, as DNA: TGTGCCAGCAGCTTAGGTCTCGTTGGGAACACTGAAGCTTTCTTT.

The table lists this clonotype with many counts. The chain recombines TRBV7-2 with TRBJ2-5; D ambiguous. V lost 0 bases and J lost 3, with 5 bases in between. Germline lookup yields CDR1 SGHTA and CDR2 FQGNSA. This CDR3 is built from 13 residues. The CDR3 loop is CASSLADEETQYF. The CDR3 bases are TGTGCCAGCAGCTTAGCGGACGAAGAGACCCAGTACTTC.

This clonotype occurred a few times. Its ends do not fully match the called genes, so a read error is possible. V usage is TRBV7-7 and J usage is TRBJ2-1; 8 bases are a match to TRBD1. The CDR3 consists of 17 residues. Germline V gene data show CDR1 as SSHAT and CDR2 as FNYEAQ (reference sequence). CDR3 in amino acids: CASSSPPGRQGMGEQFF. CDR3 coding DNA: TGTGCTAGCAGCTCCCCCCCCGGGAGACAGGGGATGGGTGAGCAGTTCTTC.

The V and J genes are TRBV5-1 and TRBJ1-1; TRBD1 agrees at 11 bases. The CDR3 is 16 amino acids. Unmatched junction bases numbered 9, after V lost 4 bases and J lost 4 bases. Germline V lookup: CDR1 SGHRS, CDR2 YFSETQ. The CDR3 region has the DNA TGCGCCAGCAGCGCAGGACAGGGGGCTTGGAGCACTGAAGCTTTCTTT. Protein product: CASSAGQGAWSTEAFF.

The CDR3, as DNA: TGTGCCAGCAGGTCCAGGGAAAAACTGTTTTTT. Its translation: CASRSREKLFF. The chain has TRBV6-5 and TRBJ1-4, with no clear D. CDR1 is MNHEY, CDR2 SVGAGI, per germline. Trimming removed 6 bases from V and 8 bases from J, with 7 bases in between. The CDR3 runs to 11 residues.

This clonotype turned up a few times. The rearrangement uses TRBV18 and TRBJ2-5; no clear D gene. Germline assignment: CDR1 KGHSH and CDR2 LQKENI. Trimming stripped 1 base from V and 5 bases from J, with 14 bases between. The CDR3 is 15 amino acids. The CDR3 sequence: CASSPQEGSLETQYF. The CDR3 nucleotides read TGTGCCAGCTCACCACAGGAAGGGTCGTTGGAGACCCAGTACTTC.

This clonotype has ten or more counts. The CDR3, as DNA: TGCGCCAGCAGCACAGATACGCAGTATTTT. This translates into CASSTDTQYF. The chain has TRBV5-1 and TRBJ2-3, with D unclear. The CDR3 is 10 residues long. The V end lost 4 bases, the J end lost 3 bases, and 0 bases lay between the germline ends. Germline V lookup: CDR1 SGHRS, CDR2 YFSETQ.

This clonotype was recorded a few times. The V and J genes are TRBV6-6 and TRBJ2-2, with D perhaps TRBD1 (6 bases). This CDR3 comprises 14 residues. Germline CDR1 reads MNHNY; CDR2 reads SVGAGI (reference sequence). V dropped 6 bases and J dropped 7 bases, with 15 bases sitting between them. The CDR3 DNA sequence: TGTGCCAGCAGCTGGATGGGGGCGGGCGGGGAGCTGTTTTTT. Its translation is CASSWMGAGGELFF.

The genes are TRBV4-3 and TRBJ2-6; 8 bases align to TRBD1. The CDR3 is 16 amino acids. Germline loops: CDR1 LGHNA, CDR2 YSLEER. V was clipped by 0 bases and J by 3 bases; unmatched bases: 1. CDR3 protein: CASSQEDRDGANVLTF. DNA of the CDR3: TGCGCCAGCAGCCAAGAGGACAGGGATGGGGCCAACGTCCTGACTTTC.

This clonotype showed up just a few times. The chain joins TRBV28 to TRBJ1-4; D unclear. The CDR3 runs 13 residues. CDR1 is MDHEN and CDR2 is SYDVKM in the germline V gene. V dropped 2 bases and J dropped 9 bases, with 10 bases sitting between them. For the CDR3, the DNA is TGTGCCAGCAGTTTAGTGCAGGTTCAAAAACTGTTTTTT. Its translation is CASSLVQVQKLFF.

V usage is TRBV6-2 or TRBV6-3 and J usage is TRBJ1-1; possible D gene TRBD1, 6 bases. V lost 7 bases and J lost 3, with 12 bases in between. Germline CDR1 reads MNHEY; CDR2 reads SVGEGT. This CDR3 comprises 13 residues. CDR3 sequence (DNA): TGTGCCAGCAATGACAGGTTTCACACTGAAGCTTTCTTT. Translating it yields CASNDRFHTEAFF.

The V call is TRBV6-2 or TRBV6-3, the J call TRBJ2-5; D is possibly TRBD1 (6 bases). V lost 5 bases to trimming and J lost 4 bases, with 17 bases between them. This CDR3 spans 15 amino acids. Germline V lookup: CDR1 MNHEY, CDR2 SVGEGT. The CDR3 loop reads CASSDPGAVGETQYF. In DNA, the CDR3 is TGTGCCAGCAGTGACCCAGGGGCGGTAGGAGAGACCCAGTACTTC.

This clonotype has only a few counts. The CDR3 sequence: CAISDEGRSDEKLFF. In DNA form, the CDR3 reads TGTGCCATCAGTGATGAGGGTAGAAGTGATGAAAAACTGTTTTTT. V is TRBV10-3 and J is TRBJ1-4, with D uncertain. The V end was cut by 3 bases, the J end by 6 bases, with 14 bases between. The germline V gene encodes CDR1 ENHRY and CDR2 SYGVKD. The CDR3 length is 15 residues.

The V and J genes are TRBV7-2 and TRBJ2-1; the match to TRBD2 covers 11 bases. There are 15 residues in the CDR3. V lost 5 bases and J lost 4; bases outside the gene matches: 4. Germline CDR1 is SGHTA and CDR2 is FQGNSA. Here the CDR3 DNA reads TGTGCCAGCAGCCCTAGCGGGGGGACTTACAATGAGCAGTTCTTC. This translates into CASSPSGGTYNEQFF.